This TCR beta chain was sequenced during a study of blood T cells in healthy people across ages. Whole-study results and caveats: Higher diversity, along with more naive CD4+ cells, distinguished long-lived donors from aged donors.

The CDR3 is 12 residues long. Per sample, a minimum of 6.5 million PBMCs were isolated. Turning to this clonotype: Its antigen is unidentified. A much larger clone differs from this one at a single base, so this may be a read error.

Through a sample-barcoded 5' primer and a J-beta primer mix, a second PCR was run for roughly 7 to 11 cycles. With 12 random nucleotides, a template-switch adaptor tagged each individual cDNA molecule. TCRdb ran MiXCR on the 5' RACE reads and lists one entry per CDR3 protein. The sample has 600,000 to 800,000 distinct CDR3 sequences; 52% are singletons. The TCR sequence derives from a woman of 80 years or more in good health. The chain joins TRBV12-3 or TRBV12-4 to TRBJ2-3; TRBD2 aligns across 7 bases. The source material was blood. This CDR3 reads CASSTSVDMQYF. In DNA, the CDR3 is TGTGCCAGCAGCACTAGCGTAGATATGCAGTATTTT.